This T cell receptor beta chain originates from a study of T cell responses to AZD1222 COVID-19 vaccine. Study results and limitations: Unmutated variant regions reportedly attract nearly half of all spike-specific TCRs. Only six people who got AZD1222 tested seropositive at baseline. Distributed over spike, vaccine-associated CD4 TCRs predominated at 160-218 and 743-854.

CDR1 and CDR2 from the germline V gene are SGHRS and YFSETQ. The V end was cut by 0 bases, the J end by 0 bases, with 6 bases between. The CDR3 contains 15 residues. The protocol was immunoSEQ multiplex PCR, while the TCRdb copy is restricted to in-frame clones and leaves out a portion. The sample contains some 150,000 clones, 65% to 90% of which appear only once. As for this clone: Its antigen is currently unknown.

The sequence was collected from an adult who received the MenACWY meningococcal vaccine as a control. The material was peripheral blood, obtained 28 days after the second dose of the MenACWY control vaccine. The chain combines TRBV5-1 with TRBJ2-2; D is uncertain. This CDR3 is CASSLGLANTGELFF. The DNA of the CDR3 is TGCGCCAGCAGCTTGGGACTGGCGAACACCGGGGAGCTGTTTTTT.